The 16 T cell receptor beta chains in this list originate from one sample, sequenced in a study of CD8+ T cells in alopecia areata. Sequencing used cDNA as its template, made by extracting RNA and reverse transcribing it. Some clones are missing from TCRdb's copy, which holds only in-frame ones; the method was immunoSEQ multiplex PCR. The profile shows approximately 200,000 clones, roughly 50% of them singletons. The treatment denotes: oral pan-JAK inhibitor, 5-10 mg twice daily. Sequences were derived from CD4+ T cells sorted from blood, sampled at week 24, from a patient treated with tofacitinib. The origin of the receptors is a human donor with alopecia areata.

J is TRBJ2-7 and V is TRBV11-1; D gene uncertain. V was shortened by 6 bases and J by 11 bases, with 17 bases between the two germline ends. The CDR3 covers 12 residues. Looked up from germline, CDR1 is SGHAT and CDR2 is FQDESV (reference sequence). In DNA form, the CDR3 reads TGTGCCAGCAGTCAGGAGTCGTCTTTTAAGTACTTC. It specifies CASSQESSFKYF.

CDR3 loop: CSVVLPGNTEAFF. The CDR3 DNA is TGCAGCGTTGTCCTCCCCGGGAACACTGAAGCTTTCTTT. The chain joins TRBV29-1 to TRBJ1-1; D is undetermined. Trimming cost V 4 bases and J 1 base, with 10 bases left between them. This CDR3 comprises 13 residues. CDR1 SQVTM and CDR2 ANQGSEA come from the germline V gene.

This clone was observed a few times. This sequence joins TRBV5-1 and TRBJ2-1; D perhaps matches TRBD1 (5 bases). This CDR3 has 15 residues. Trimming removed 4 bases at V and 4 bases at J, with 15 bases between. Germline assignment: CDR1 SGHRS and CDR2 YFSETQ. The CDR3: CASSKTVSGYNEQFF. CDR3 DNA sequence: TGCGCCAGCAGCAAGACAGTGAGTGGATACAATGAGCAGTTCTTC.

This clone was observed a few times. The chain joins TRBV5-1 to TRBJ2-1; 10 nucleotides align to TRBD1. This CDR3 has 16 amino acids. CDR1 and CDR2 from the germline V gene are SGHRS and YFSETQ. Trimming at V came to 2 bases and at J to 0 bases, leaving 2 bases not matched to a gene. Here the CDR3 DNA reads TGCGCCAGCAGCTTCAGGACAGGGGGCTCCTACAATGAGCAGTTCTTC. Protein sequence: CASSFRTGGSYNEQFF. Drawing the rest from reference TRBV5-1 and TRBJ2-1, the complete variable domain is KAGVTQTPRYLIKTRGQQVTLSCSPISGHRSVSWYQQTPGQGLQFLFEYFSETQRNKGNFPGRFSGRQFSNSRSEMNVSTLELGDSALYLCASSFRTGGSYNEQFFGPGTRLTVL.

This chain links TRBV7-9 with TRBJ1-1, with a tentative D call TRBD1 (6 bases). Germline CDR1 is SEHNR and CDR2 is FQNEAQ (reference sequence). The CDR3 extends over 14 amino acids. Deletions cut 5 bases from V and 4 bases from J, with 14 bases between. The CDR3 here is CASSDSTGATEAFF. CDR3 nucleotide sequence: TGTGCCAGCAGCGACTCGACAGGCGCCACTGAAGCTTTCTTT.

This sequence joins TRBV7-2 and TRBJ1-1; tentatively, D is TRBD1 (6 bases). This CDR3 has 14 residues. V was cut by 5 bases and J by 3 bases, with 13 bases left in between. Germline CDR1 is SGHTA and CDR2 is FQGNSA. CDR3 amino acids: CASSVQGGDTEAFF. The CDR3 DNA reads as TGTGCCAGCAGCGTACAGGGAGGGGACACTGAAGCTTTCTTT. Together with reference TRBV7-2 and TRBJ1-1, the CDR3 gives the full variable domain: GAGVSQSPSNKVTEKGKDVELRCDPISGHTALYWYRQSLGQGLEFLIYFQGNSAPDKSGLPSDRFSAERTGGSVSTLTIQRTQQEDSAVYLCASSVQGGDTEAFFGQGTRLTVV.

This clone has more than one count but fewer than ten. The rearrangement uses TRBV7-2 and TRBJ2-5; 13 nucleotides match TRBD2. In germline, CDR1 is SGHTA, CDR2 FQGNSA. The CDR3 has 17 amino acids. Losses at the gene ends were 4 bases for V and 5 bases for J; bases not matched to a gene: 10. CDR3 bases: TGTGCCAGCAGCTCACTAGCGGGAGGGCTGTTATGGGAGACCCAGTACTTC. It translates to CASSSLAGGLLWETQYF.

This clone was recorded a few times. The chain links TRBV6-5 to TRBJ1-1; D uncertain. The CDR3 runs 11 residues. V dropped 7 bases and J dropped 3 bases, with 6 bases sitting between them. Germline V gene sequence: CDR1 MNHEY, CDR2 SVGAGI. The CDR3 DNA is TGTGCCAGCAAACGGGACACTGAAGCTTTCTTT. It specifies CASKRDTEAFF.

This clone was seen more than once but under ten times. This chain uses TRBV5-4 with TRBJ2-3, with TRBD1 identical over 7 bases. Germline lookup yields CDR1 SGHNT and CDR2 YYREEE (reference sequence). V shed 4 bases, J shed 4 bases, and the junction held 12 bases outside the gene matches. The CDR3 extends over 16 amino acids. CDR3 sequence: CASSPKTGAGADTQYF. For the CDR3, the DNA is TGTGCCAGCAGCCCAAAAACAGGGGCGGGCGCAGATACGCAGTATTTT.

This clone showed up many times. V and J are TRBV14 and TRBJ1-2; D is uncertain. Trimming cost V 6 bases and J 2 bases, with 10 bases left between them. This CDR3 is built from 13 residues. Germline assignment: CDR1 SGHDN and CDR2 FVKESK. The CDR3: CASRRDQNYGYTF. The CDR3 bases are TGTGCCAGCAGAAGGGATCAGAACTATGGCTACACCTTC.

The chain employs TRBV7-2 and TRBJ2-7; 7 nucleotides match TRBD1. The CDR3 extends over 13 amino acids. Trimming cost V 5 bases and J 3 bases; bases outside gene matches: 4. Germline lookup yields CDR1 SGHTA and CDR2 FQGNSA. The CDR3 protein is CASSRRQGYEQYF. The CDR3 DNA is TGTGCCAGCAGCAGACGACAGGGCTACGAGCAGTACTTC.

CDR3 DNA: TGCAGCGTTGTTCGCCAGATACAAGAGACCCAGTACTTC. The encoded protein is CSVVRQIQETQYF. V and J are TRBV29-1 and TRBJ2-5; D remains unclear. This CDR3 is built from 13 residues. The V gene lost 4 bases and the J gene lost 2 bases, with 11 bases spanning the gap. CDR1 and CDR2 (germline): SQVTM, ANQGSEA.

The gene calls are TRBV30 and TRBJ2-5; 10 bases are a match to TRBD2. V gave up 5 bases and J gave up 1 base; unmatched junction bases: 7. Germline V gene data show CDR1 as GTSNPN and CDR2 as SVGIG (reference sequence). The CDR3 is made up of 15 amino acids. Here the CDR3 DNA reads TGTGCCTGGGACCGAGCGGGAGGGCTCCAAGAGACCCAGTACTTC. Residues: CAWDRAGGLQETQYF.

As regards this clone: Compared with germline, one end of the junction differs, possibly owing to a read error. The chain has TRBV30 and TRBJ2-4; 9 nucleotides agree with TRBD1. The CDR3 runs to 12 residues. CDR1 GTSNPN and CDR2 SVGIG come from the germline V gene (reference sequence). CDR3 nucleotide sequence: TGTGCCTGGAGTGACAGGGGGCGAGGTATTGTCTTC. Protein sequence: CAWSDRGRGIVF.

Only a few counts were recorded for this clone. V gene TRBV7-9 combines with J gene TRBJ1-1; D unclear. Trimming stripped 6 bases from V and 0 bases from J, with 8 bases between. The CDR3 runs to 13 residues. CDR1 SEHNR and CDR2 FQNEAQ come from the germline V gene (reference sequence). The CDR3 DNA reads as TGTGCCAGCAGTTGGAGGTTGAACACTGAAGCTTTCTTT. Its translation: CASSWRLNTEAFF.

CDR3 protein: CSARTSGRWETQYF. The CDR3 nucleotides are TGCAGCGCACGGACTAGCGGGAGGTGGGAGACCCAGTACTTC. This chain connects TRBV29-1 to TRBJ2-5, with TRBD2 identical over 14 bases. CDR3 size: 14 residues. V was clipped by 7 bases and J by 5 bases; unmatched bases: 6. Germline V gene sequence: CDR1 SQVTM, CDR2 ANQGSEA.